This TCR beta chain came from a study of blood T cells in healthy people across ages. Study observations and caveats: Investigators treated diversity estimates from one million T cells as underestimates.

Regarding this clonotype: Its antigen is not known.

Sample-barcoded 5' priming and a J-beta primer mix drove a second PCR of roughly 6 to 12 cycles. TCRdb re-derived calls from the 5' RACE reads in MiXCR, one entry per CDR3 protein. The data contain fewer than 2 million distinct CDR3 sequences, roughly 43% of them seen just once; the ten biggest clones take up about 23%. Germline CDR1 and CDR2: MDHEN and SYDVKM. V was trimmed by 2 bases and J by 0 bases, leaving 7 bases between them. The CDR3 loop spans 15 amino acids. This clonotype was sampled from a human donor in good health. Sequencing was done on a sample of blood. The chain carries TRBV28 and TRBJ1-4; no definite D call. The CDR3 nucleotides are TGTGCCAGCAGTTTACCCTGGTCAACTAATGAAAAACTGTTTTTT. Residues: CASSLPWSTNEKLFF.